The subject of this entry is one TCR beta chain. What it recognizes is unknown. Clones were sequenced by immunoSEQ multiplex PCR, and TCRdb holds only the in-frame ones, with some missing. In the table there are 1.5 million to 2.5 million clones, about 95% of which are singletons. The sample originates from a study of shared clonotypes between healthy human individuals. The study, taken as a whole, reports: It was anticipated that sequencing depth would influence how many clonotypes donors shared.

J was trimmed by 0 bases and V by 4 bases; bases with no gene match: 13. Germline V lookup: CDR1 SNHLY, CDR2 FYNNEI. The CDR3 is 18 residues long. Selected positively for CCR7 and CD45RO-negative, naive CD8 cells excluded terminally differentiated effector memory CD45RA+ cells. The sequence derives from a man between 18 and 29 years old in good health. The chain recombines TRBV2 with TRBJ2-7, with 9 positions matching TRBD2. The material sequenced was naive CD8+ T cells sorted from blood. As DNA, the CDR3 is TGTGCCAGCAGTGTGCAGGCTAGCGGGGCTCTAAGCTCCTACGAGCAGTACTTC. The encoded protein is CASSVQASGALSSYEQYF.